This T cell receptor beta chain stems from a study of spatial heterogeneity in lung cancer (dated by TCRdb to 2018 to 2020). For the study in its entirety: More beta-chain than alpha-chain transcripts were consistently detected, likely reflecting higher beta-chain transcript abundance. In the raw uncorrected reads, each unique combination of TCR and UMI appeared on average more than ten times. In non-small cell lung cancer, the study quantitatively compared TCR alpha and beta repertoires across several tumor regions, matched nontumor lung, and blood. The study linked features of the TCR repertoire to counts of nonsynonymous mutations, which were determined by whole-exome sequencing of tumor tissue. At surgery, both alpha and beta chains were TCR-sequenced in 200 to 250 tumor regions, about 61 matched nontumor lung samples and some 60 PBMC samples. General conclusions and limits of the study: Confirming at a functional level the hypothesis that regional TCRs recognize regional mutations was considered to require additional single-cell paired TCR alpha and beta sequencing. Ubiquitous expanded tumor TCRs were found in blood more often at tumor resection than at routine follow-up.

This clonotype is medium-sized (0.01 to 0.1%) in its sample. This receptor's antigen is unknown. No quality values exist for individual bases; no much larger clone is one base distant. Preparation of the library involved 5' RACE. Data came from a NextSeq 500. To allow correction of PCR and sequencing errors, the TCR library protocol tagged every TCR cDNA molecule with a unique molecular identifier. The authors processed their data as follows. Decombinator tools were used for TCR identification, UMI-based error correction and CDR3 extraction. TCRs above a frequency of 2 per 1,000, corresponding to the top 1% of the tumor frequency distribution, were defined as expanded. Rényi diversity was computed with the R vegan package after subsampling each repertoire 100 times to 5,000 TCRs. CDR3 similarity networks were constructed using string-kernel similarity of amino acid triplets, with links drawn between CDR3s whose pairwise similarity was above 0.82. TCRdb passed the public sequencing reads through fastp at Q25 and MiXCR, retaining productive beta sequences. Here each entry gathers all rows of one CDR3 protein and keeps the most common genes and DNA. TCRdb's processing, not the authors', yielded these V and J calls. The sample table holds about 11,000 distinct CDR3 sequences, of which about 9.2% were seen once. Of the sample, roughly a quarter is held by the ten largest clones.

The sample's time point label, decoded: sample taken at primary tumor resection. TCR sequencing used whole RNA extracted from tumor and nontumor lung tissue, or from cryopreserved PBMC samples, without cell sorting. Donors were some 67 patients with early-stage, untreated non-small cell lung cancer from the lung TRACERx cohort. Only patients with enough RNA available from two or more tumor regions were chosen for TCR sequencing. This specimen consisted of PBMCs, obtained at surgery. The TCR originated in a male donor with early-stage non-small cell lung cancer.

The CDR3 region: CASSIMLGELAGGRDEQFF. The nucleotide sequence is TGTGCCAGTAGTATAATGCTAGGGGAACTAGCGGGGGGCCGGGATGAGCAGTTCTTC. The rearrangement joined TRBV19 to TRBJ2-1, with 12 middle bases fitting TRBD2. From V the trimming removes 2 bases and from J it removes 8 bases, while the gene matches leave 16 bases of the junction unaccounted for. The CDR3 sequence holds 19 residues, the cysteine and phenylalanine included. The retained sequence is limited to the CDR3, 57 bases, with the frame set at the first base. In the germline V gene (reference sequence), CDR1 corresponds to LNHDA and CDR2 to SQIVND.